Shown below are 2 T cell receptor beta chains from a single sample sequenced in a study of B cell selection in AIRE deficiency. Sequencing used immunoSEQ multiplex PCR; TCRdb keeps in-frame clones, though not all of them. Among tens of thousands of clones, about nine tenths were seen once, and the ten largest hold 1.4%. Regulatory T cells were sorted as CD4+CD25hiCD127low/negative. The sample comprised CD4+CD25+ Tregs sorted from PBMCs. The receptors were gathered from a human donor in good health.

The genes are TRBV5-1 and TRBJ2-5; D may be TRBD2 (5 bases). The V end lost 4 bases, the J end lost 7 bases, and 11 bases lay between the germline ends. Looked up from germline, CDR1 is SGHRS and CDR2 is YFSETQ. This CDR3 is built from 12 residues. The CDR3 reads CASSPSGRTQYF. The CDR3 DNA reads TGCGCCAGCAGCCCCTCGGGAAGGACCCAGTACTTC.

This clone was picked up a small number of times. This chain joins TRBV15 and TRBJ1-2, with D unclear. CDR1 is LNHNV and CDR2 is YYDKDF in the germline V gene (reference sequence). The CDR3 length is 13 residues. V was trimmed by 4 bases and J by 4 bases, leaving 10 bases between them. The CDR3 sequence is CATSKERGYGYTF. Written as DNA, the CDR3 is TGTGCCACCAGCAAAGAGCGGGGCTATGGCTACACCTTC.